Below are 11 T cell receptor beta chains sequenced from a single sample in a study of blood T cell repertoires in COVID-19. Clones were sequenced by immunoSEQ multiplex PCR, and TCRdb holds only the in-frame ones, with some missing. The sample lists fewer than 250,000 clones, about nine tenths occurring once. Sequenced input: peripheral blood. These receptors all come from a man between 25 and 39 years old with acute or convalescent COVID-19.

The chain carries TRBV2 and TRBJ2-3; 7 bases map to TRBD1. Germline values: CDR1 SNHLY, CDR2 FYNNEI. The junction had 6 bases not matched to a gene; V was cut back by 4 bases and J by 2 bases. This CDR3 region has 15 residues. The CDR3 region has the DNA TGTGCCAGCAGTGCCAGGACAGGAGTCACAGATACGCAGTATTTT. Translated, it gives CASSARTGVTDTQYF.

J is TRBJ1-1 and V is TRBV20-1; TRBD1 is a possible D gene (6 bases). V was clipped by 6 bases and J by 5 bases, with 10 bases between them. CDR1 is DFQATT, CDR2 SNEGSKA, per germline (reference sequence). The CDR3 has 11 amino acids. CDR3 loop: CSATQGTEAFF. CDR3 DNA sequence: TGCAGTGCCACCCAGGGGACTGAAGCTTTCTTT.

The chain uses TRBV28 and TRBJ1-1; TRBD1 aligns across 8 bases. The germline CDR1 and CDR2 sequences are MDHEN and SYDVKM. Trimming removed 2 bases from V and 3 bases from J; junction bases left unmatched: 5. CDR3 size: 15 residues. The CDR3 DNA follows: TGTGCCAGCAGTTTAGTTACAGGGGGAGACACTGAAGCTTTCTTT. It yields the protein CASSLVTGGDTEAFF. Together with reference TRBV28 and TRBJ1-1, the CDR3 gives the full variable domain: DVKVTQSSRYLVKRTGEKVFLECVQDMDHENMFWYRQDPGLGLRLIYFSYDVKMKEKGDIPEGYSVSREKKERFSLILESASTNQTSMYLCASSLVTGGDTEAFFGQGTRLTVV.

The chain is built from TRBV5-4 and TRBJ2-3, with TRBD2 matching 10 bases. The CDR3 runs 17 residues. J lost 3 bases, V lost 1 base, and 8 bases had no gene match. Germline V gene lookup returns CDR1 SGHNT and CDR2 YYREEE (reference sequence). CDR3 sequence: CASSLKAGGPGTDTQYF. CDR3 DNA sequence: TGTGCCAGCAGCTTGAAAGCGGGAGGGCCAGGGACAGATACGCAGTATTTT.

V gene TRBV5-1 combines with J gene TRBJ2-2; 8 nucleotides line up with TRBD1. CDR3 length: 16 amino acids. CDR1 SGHRS and CDR2 YFSETQ come from the germline V gene. V shed 4 bases and J 1 base; nucleotides not matched to a gene: 6. The DNA of the CDR3 is TGCGCCAGCAGCGCTACGGGACAGGTGAACACCGGGGAGCTGTTTTTT. It translates to CASSATGQVNTGELFF.

The chain couples TRBV11-2 to TRBJ2-7; possible D gene TRBD2, 6 bases. CDR3 size: 14 residues. V was trimmed by 5 bases and J by 3 bases, leaving 14 bases between them. Germline V gives CDR1 SGHAT, CDR2 FQNNGV. Here the CDR3 reads CASSPGLVSYEQYF. In DNA, the CDR3 is TGTGCCAGCAGCCCGGGACTGGTAAGCTACGAGCAGTACTTC.

This chain uses TRBV5-1 with TRBJ1-3; D is undetermined. CDR3 length: 17 residues. V lost 0 bases and J lost 0, with 13 bases in between. The germline gives CDR1 SGHRS, CDR2 YFSETQ. In DNA form, the CDR3 reads TGCGCCAGCAGCTTGGCGGGTCCCTCCGCCTCTGGAAACACCATATATTTT. It is translated as CASSLAGPSASGNTIYF.

This clone was seen only once. The rearrangement links TRBV3-1 (or the pseudogene TRBV3-2) to TRBJ2-3; 8 bases are a match to TRBD2. The CDR3 consists of 15 residues. J gave up 3 bases and V 4 bases, and 6 bases lay outside the gene matches. Germline-derived CDR1 and CDR2 are LGHDT and YNNKEL (reference sequence). CDR3 DNA: TGTGCCAGCAGCCCCCGGGTAGCGGGAACAGATACGCAGTATTTT. Residues: CASSPRVAGTDTQYF.

The chain carries TRBV28 and TRBJ1-2; no reliable D call. The germline CDR1 and CDR2 sequences are MDHEN and SYDVKM. The V end was cut by 6 bases, the J end by 4 bases, with 6 bases between. The CDR3 has 11 amino acids. The CDR3 nucleotides read TGTGCCAGCAGGAACTTCTATGGCTACACCTTC. It encodes CASRNFYGYTF.

The chain's CDR3 is CASSYPSGNTIYF. CDR3 in DNA: TGTGCCAGCAGTTACCCTAGTGGAAACACCATATATTTT. V is TRBV6-5 and J is TRBJ1-3; D uncertain. Trimming pared 2 bases from V and 3 bases from J, leaving 5 bases between. Germline-derived CDR1 and CDR2 are MNHEY and SVGAGI. This CDR3 has 13 residues.

The rearrangement links TRBV19 to TRBJ2-3; TRBD2 aligns across 12 bases. Germline V gene lookup returns CDR1 LNHDA and CDR2 SQIVND (reference sequence). Trimming removed 4 bases from V and 2 bases from J; junction bases left unmatched: 4. The CDR3 loop spans 16 amino acids. The CDR3 here is CASSTSGGAPTDTQYF. The CDR3, as DNA: TGTGCCAGTAGTACTAGCGGGGGGGCCCCCACAGATACGCAGTATTTT.